This TCR beta chain was sequenced for a study of molecular identifiers for immune sequencing clone quantification. TCRdb analysed the PCR reads with MiXCR anew, one entry per CDR3 protein. The table records more than 95,000 distinct CDR3 sequences, less than 25% of them present only once. The germline V gene has CDR1 SEHNR and CDR2 FQNEAQ (reference sequence). This CDR3 contains 16 residues. J lost 3 bases, V lost 2 bases, and 6 bases had no gene match. As concerns this clonotype: The CDR3 does not end in the conserved phenylalanine or tryptophan, so this is likely a read error.

The sequenced sample was naive CD8+ T cells from blood, with Jurkat cell RNA spiked in. The subset is: FACS-sorted CD8+CD4-CCR7+CD45RA+ naive T cells. The receptor's source is a human donor in good health. Some libraries in this study had Jurkat cell RNA spiked in. The chain combines TRBV7-9 with TRBJ2-3; 9 bases are shared with TRBD2. Here the CDR3 DNA reads TGTGCCAGCAGCTTAAGTGTGCGGGAGGGTACAGATACGCAGTATATT. This codes for CASSLSVREGTDTQYI.